Listed here are 20 T cell receptor beta chains from one sample, sequenced in a study of naive and memory T cell subsets. Regarding the study as a whole: Especially in CD8 cells, naive repertoires contained a few larger clonotypes, possibly CD45RA-re-expressing memory cells.

Antigens for these TCRs are unknown. Both TRBC1 and TRBC2 were covered by a beta constant-region primer of two equimolar oligonucleotides. Ligated cDNA was amplified by four rounds of PCR with nested alpha and beta constant-region primers and SP2. One entry per CDR3 protein, called by TCRdb with MiXCR from the UMI-ligation and nested PCR reads. The table shows roughly 92,000 distinct CDR3 sequences, with about 11% occurring only once. The sequenced sample was naive CD4+ T cells from blood. These receptors were collected from a human donor in good health.

This clonotype has a handful of counts. The gene calls are TRBV30 and TRBJ2-7; 9 bases match TRBD1. Germline V gene lookup returns CDR1 GTSNPN and CDR2 SVGIG (reference sequence). With V trimmed by 5 bases and J by 2 bases, 1 base remained unmatched. The CDR3 length is 12 residues. CDR3 nucleotide sequence: TGTGCCTGGGGGGACAGGGCCTACGAGCAGTACTTC. Its protein is CAWGDRAYEQYF.

V gene TRBV10-2 combines with J gene TRBJ1-5; D perhaps matches TRBD1 (5 bases). The CDR3 spans 14 residues. Trimming removed 5 bases from V and 3 bases from J, with 11 bases in between. Germline V gene sequence: CDR1 WSHSY, CDR2 SAAADI. The CDR3 coding sequence is TGCGCCAGCAGTAGCGACAGCTACAATCAGCCCCAGCATTTT. Protein: CASSSDSYNQPQHF.

This clonotype was detected only a few times. The chain has TRBV6-2 or TRBV6-3 and TRBJ2-2; TRBD2 matches 9 bases. Germline lookup yields CDR1 MNHEY and CDR2 SVGEGT. The trim removed 2 bases at V and 0 bases at J, leaving 4 bases unmatched. The CDR3 has 17 residues. CDR3: CASSYLSGGANTGELFF. The CDR3, as DNA: TGTGCCAGCAGTTACCTTAGCGGGGGCGCGAACACCGGGGAGCTGTTTTTT.

This clonotype was counted only a few times. The rearrangement joins TRBV12-3 or TRBV12-4 to TRBJ2-7, with 7 bases matching TRBD1. This CDR3 spans 12 amino acids. With 1 base clipped from V and 7 bases from J, the junction kept 1 base outside the gene matches. The CDR3 sequence is CASSLGQGEQYF. In nucleotides, the CDR3 is TGTGCCAGCAGTTTAGGACAGGGAGAGCAGTACTTC.

This clonotype was recorded at least ten times. The chain recombines TRBV7-9 with TRBJ2-1, with D possibly matching TRBD1 (6 bases). Germline V CDR1 and CDR2: SEHNR, FQNEAQ (reference sequence). The CDR3 length is 16 residues. V gave up 3 bases and J gave up 2 bases, with 14 bases separating them. Here the CDR3 DNA reads TGTGCCAGCAGCTTTTTTTCAGGGGTTCCCTACAATGAGCAGTTCTTC. Its protein product is CASSFFSGVPYNEQFF.

Concerning this clonotype itself: A much bigger clone sits one base away, suggesting this may be a read error. Since no conserved phenylalanine or tryptophan closes the CDR3, a read error is the likely cause. The V call is TRBV5-6, the J call TRBJ2-3; 8 bases are a match to TRBD1. Germline CDR1 is SGHDT and CDR2 is YYEEEE. With 4 bases clipped from V and 2 bases from J, the junction kept 9 bases outside the gene matches. The CDR3 length is 16 residues. As DNA, the CDR3 is TGTGCCAGCAGCCAAGCGACAGGGGCCCACACAGATACGCAGTATTCT. Its translation is CASSQATGAHTDTQYS.

The chain is built from TRBV12-3 or TRBV12-4 and TRBJ1-5; D not certain. The V gene lost 6 bases and the J gene lost 7 bases, with 10 bases spanning the gap. The CDR3 length is 12 residues. Here the CDR3 reads CASRGDGQPQHF. In DNA form, the CDR3 reads TGTGCCAGCAGGGGAGATGGACAGCCCCAGCATTTT.

This chain links TRBV12-3 or TRBV12-4 with TRBJ2-1; D perhaps matches TRBD1 (5 bases). Trimming took 7 bases from V and 6 from J, leaving 16 bases between them. The CDR3 is 14 amino acids. This CDR3 is CASTPREGVNEQFF. Written as DNA, the CDR3 is TGTGCCAGCACTCCCAGGGAAGGGGTCAATGAGCAGTTCTTC.

This clonotype was counted a few times. V and J are TRBV12-3 or TRBV12-4 and TRBJ2-2; 11 bases fit TRBD2. Trimming cost V 3 bases and J 8 bases; bases outside gene matches: 17. The CDR3 is made up of 19 amino acids. CDR3 sequence: CASSFSGGTSGQRGGELFF. CDR3 bases: TGTGCCAGCAGTTTTTCCGGAGGGACTAGCGGCCAGAGGGGTGGGGAGCTGTTTTTT.

This clonotype was counted at least ten times. This chain links TRBV29-1 with TRBJ2-3, with 13 nucleotides matching TRBD2. The CDR3 extends over 15 amino acids. CDR1 SQVTM and CDR2 ANQGSEA come from the germline V gene. After removal of 4 bases from V and 1 base from J, the junction contained 2 bases not matched to a gene. The chain's CDR3 is CSVGTSGSGTDTQYF. Here the CDR3 DNA reads TGCAGCGTTGGGACTAGCGGGAGCGGCACAGATACGCAGTATTTT.

The table lists this clonotype with a count of one. This chain uses TRBV4-2 with TRBJ2-1; no firm D call. The germline gives CDR1 LGHNA, CDR2 YNFKEQ. The CDR3 is 15 residues long. V lost 2 bases, J lost 0 bases, and 8 bases lay in between. The CDR3 coding sequence is TGTGCCAGCAGCCAAATTTGGCCCTCCTACAATGAGCAGTTCTTC. This gives the protein CASSQIWPSYNEQFF.

The V and J genes are TRBV7-9 and TRBJ2-7; D call uncertain. This CDR3 is built from 16 residues. Germline V CDR1 and CDR2: SEHNR, FQNEAQ (reference sequence). V lost 5 bases and J 7 bases, leaving 24 bases between the germline ends. DNA of the CDR3: TGTGCCAGCAGCCCCACATCGGGTCAGAGAACTGGGGAGCAGTACTTC. Protein product: CASSPTSGQRTGEQYF.

In the case of this clonotype: Mismatch with germline at one junction end may stem from a read error. The CDR3 loop reads CSASTGYGYPF. The CDR3 DNA reads as TGCAGTGCTAGCACAGGCTATGGCTACCCCTTC. The chain employs TRBV20-1 and TRBJ1-2; tentative D call: TRBD1 (5 bases). In germline, CDR1 is DFQATT, CDR2 SNEGSKA (reference sequence). CDR3 length: 11 residues.

This clonotype was observed at least ten times. V usage is TRBV7-3 and J usage is TRBJ1-1; 8 nucleotides line up with TRBD1. The ends lost 5 bases at V and 2 bases at J; junction bases unmatched: 10. The germline V gene has CDR1 SGHTA and CDR2 FQGTGA. CDR3 size: 16 residues. The CDR3 here is CASSAGQGRGNTEAFF. In nucleotides, the CDR3 is TGTGCCAGCAGCGCCGGACAGGGAAGGGGTAACACTGAAGCTTTCTTT.

This clonotype was seen more than once but under ten times. The chain joins TRBV20-1 to TRBJ2-2; possible D gene TRBD1, 5 bases. CDR1 is DFQATT, CDR2 SNEGSKA, per germline (reference sequence). Trimming shortened V by 0 bases and J by 0 bases, and 8 bases separated the two germline ends. The CDR3 has 15 residues. CDR3 region: CSARDVQANTGELFF. Here the CDR3 DNA reads TGCAGTGCTAGAGACGTACAGGCGAACACCGGGGAGCTGTTTTTT.

This clonotype was detected a few times. The V gene is TRBV7-2, the J gene TRBJ2-3, with a weak D call TRBD2 (7 bases). V was pared by 0 bases and J by 0 bases, with 16 bases between. The germline gives CDR1 SGHTA, CDR2 FQGNSA. There are 18 residues in the CDR3. CDR3 residues: CASSLASIAGASTDTQYF. CDR3 in DNA: TGTGCCAGCAGCTTAGCTTCGATCGCGGGGGCTAGCACAGATACGCAGTATTTT.

The chain recombines TRBV5-4 with TRBJ2-1, with D perhaps matching TRBD2 (5 bases). This CDR3 has 14 amino acids. CDR1 is SGHNT and CDR2 is YYREEE in the germline V gene (reference sequence). V lost 4 bases and J lost 7, with 15 bases in between. The CDR3 sequence: CASSSPGTRNEQFF. In nucleotides, the CDR3 is TGTGCCAGCAGCAGCCCGGGAACCCGAAATGAGCAGTTCTTC.

This clonotype came up a few times. The CDR3 DNA is TGTGCCAGCAGCTTAGCGGGGGCCTGGGGCACTGAAGCTTTCTTT. The encoded protein is CASSLAGAWGTEAFF. This chain uses TRBV7-2 with TRBJ1-1; D may be TRBD1 (6 bases). Germline V gene data show CDR1 as SGHTA and CDR2 as FQGNSA. Deletions cut 0 bases from V and 4 bases from J, with 12 bases between. The CDR3 loop spans 15 amino acids.

This clonotype was seen repeatedly, ten times or more. The chain couples TRBV7-9 to TRBJ1-1; the D is unclear. V dropped 2 bases and J dropped 8 bases, with 6 bases sitting between them. CDR1 is SEHNR, CDR2 FQNEAQ, per germline (reference sequence). The CDR3 length is 11 residues. CDR3 sequence: CASSLKSEAFF. CDR3 DNA sequence: TGTGCCAGCAGCTTAAAGAGCGAAGCTTTCTTT.

This clonotype was seen more than once but under ten times. The gene calls are TRBV2 and TRBJ2-4, with TRBD1 as a possible D gene (5 bases). CDR3 length equals 14 residues. V lost 5 bases to trimming and J lost 7 bases, with 15 bases between them. Germline CDR1 and CDR2: SNHLY and FYNNEI. The CDR3 protein is CASSLTPTANIQYF. The DNA of the CDR3 is TGTGCCAGCAGTCTCACCCCGACAGCGAACATTCAGTACTTC. The full variable domain, rest sourced from reference TRBV2 and TRBJ2-4, is EPEVTQTPSHQVTQMGQEVILRCVPISNHLYFYWYRQILGQKVEFLVSFYNNEISEKSEIFDDQFSVERPDGSNFTLKIRSTKLEDSAMYFCASSLTPTANIQYFGAGTRLSVL.